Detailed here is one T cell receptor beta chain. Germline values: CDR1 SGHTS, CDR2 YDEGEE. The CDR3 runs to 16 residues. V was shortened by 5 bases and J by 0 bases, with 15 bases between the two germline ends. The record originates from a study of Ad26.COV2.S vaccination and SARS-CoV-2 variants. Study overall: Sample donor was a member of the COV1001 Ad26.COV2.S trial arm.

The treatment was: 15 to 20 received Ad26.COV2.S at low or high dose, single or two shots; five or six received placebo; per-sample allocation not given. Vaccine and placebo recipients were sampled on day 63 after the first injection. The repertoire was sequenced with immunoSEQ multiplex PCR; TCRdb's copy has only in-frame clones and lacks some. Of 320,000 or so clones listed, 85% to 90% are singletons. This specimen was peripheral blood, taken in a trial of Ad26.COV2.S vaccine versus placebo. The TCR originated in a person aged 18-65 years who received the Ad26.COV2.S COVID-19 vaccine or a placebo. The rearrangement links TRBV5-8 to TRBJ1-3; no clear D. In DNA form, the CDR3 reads TGTGCCAGCAGACCCCGGCTGAGTCTCTCTGGAAACACCATATATTTT. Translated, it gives CASRPRLSLSGNTIYF. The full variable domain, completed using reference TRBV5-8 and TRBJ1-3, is EAGVTQSPTHLIKTRGQQATLRCSPISGHTSVYWYQQALGLGLQFLLWYDEGEERNRGNFPPRFSGRQFPNYSSELNVNALELEDSALYLCASRPRLSLSGNTIYFGEGSWLTVV.